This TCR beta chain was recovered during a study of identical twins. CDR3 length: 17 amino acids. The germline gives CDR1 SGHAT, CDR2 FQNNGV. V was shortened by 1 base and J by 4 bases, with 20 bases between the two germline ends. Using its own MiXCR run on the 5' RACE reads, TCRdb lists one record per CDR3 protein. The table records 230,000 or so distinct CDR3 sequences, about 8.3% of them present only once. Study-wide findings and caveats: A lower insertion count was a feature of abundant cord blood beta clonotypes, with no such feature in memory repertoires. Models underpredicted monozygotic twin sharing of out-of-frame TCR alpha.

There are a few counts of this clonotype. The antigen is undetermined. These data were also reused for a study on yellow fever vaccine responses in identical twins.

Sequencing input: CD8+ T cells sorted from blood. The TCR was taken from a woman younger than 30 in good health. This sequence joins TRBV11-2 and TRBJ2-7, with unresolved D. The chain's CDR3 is CASSLANTLSPGYEQYF. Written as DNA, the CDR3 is TGTGCCAGCAGCTTAGCTAACACACTCTCCCCAGGTTACGAGCAGTACTTC. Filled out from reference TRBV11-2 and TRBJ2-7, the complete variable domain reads EAGVAQSPRYKIIEKRQSVAFWCNPISGHATLYWYQQILGQGPKLLIQFQNNGVVDDSQLPKDRFSAERLKGVDSTLKIQPAKLEDSAVYLCASSLANTLSPGYEQYFGPGTRLTVT.